The 12 T cell receptor beta chains reported below all come from one sample, sequenced in a study of T cells in women clearing cervical HPV infection. The protocol was immunoSEQ multiplex PCR, while the TCRdb copy is restricted to in-frame clones and leaves out a portion. Listed are about 33,000 clones; 7.5% to 10% falls within the top ten. What was sequenced was blood buffy coat. The receptors originated from a woman aged 18-70 years with a cervical HPV16 infection that either progressed to CIN3+ or cleared (not recorded which).

About this clone itself: The DNA ends 3 residues before the CDR3 does, and the rest of the CDR3 is filled in from the germline J gene. The chain joins TRBV7-6 to TRBJ1-3; D remains ambiguous. The CDR3 length is 15 residues. Germline-derived CDR1 and CDR2 are SGHVS and FNYEAQ. Trimming left V 0 bases short and J 0 bases short, with 6 bases between. The CDR3 DNA, read in part, is TGTGCCAGCAGCTTAGCGCCGGTCTCTGGAAACACC. This encodes CASSLAPVSGNT. The CDR3 in its entirety is CASSLAPVSGNTIYF.

Points on this clone: The read comes to an end 3 residues before the CDR3 does, leaving the germline J gene to fill in the end. The chain carries TRBV20-1 and TRBJ2-5, with 8 bases aligning to TRBD1. Per germline, CDR1 DFQATT and CDR2 SNEGSKA (reference sequence). V gave up 6 bases and J gave up 3 bases; unmatched junction bases: 9. The CDR3 sequence is 14 residues long. The CDR3 DNA, read in part, is TGCAGTGCACGGACAGGGTTGTTTGAAGAGACC. Its protein is CSARTGLFEET. The full CDR3 protein reads CSARTGLFEETQYF.

The CDR3 protein is CASSQVQGGSKNIQYF. Partial CDR3 DNA: TGCGCCAGCAGCCAAGTCCAAGGAGGGTCCAAAAACATT. This chain connects TRBV4-1 to TRBJ2-4; D possibly corresponds to TRBD2 (6 bases). The sequenced fragment ends 3 residues before the CDR3 boundary, so the rest is inferred from the germline J gene. Germline CDR1 and CDR2: MGHRA and YSYEKL. The CDR3 covers 16 residues. V was cut by 1 base and J by 2 bases, with 12 bases left in between.

In regard to this clone: The read ends 3 residues before the CDR3 terminus; that terminus is restored from the germline J gene. The V gene is TRBV5-1, the J gene TRBJ2-5, with 11 bases matching TRBD2. Germline CDR1 reads SGHRS; CDR2 reads YFSETQ. The CDR3 is 17 residues long. The V gene end was trimmed by 4 bases and the J gene end by 2 bases; junction bases not matched to a gene: 10. The covered CDR3 bases are TGCGCCAGCAGCAACCTAGCGGGAGGTCCCTCGCAAGAGACC. It translates to CASSNLAGGPSQET. The full CDR3 protein reads CASSNLAGGPSQETQYF.

As to this clone: Read sequence stops 3 residues before the CDR3 end, and the germline J gene provides the missing end. The chain carries TRBV11-2 and TRBJ2-5; 7 bases are shared with TRBD1. From germline, CDR1 is SGHAT and CDR2 FQNNGV. V lost 4 bases and J lost 2; bases outside the gene matches: 1. CDR3 length: 13 residues. The sequenced part of the CDR3 DNA is TGTGCCAGCAGCTCCAGGGGGCAAGAGACC. Its translation: CASSSRGQET. The whole CDR3 protein reads CASSSRGQETQYF.

Concerning this clone: Coverage ceases 3 residues before the CDR3 finishes, and the germline J gene fills in the end. The genes are TRBV5-1 and TRBJ1-2; 7 nucleotides match TRBD1. CDR3 length: 15 amino acids. CDR1 and CDR2 (germline): SGHRS, YFSETQ. V shed 5 bases, J shed 2 bases, and the junction held 9 bases outside the gene matches. CDR3 DNA, as far as it was read: TGCGCCAGCAGTATAACAGGGGATACGAACTATGGC. It is translated as CASSITGDTNYG. The whole CDR3 region reads CASSITGDTNYGYTF.

Note on this clone: The sequenced fragment ends 3 residues before the CDR3 boundary, so the rest is inferred from the germline J gene. This chain connects TRBV7-3 to TRBJ2-1; possibly TRBD2 for D (5 bases). The CDR3 extends over 14 amino acids. Germline V gene lookup returns CDR1 SGHTA and CDR2 FQGTGA. V was clipped by 4 bases and J by 5 bases, with 12 bases between them. The CDR3 DNA, read in part, is TGTGCCAGCAGCTCGGAACTAGGACACAATGAG. Translated, it gives CASSSELGHNE. In full, the CDR3 reads CASSSELGHNEQFF.

As regards this clone: The CDR3 extends 3 residues past the end of the read, so its final part is completed from the germline J gene. This rearrangement joins TRBV10-2 to TRBJ2-1; a possible D gene is TRBD2 (5 bases). Trimming left V 6 bases short and J 5 bases short, with 11 bases between. This CDR3 has 13 amino acids. CDR1 is WSHSY, CDR2 SAAADI, per germline. CDR3 protein: CASRSGVNNEQFF. CDR3 DNA (partial): TGCGCCAGCAGATCCGGGGTAAACAATGAG.

With regard to this clone: Coverage ceases 3 residues before the CDR3 finishes, and the germline J gene fills in the end. The genes are TRBV19 and TRBJ1-2; no firm D call. CDR1 and CDR2 from the germline V gene are LNHDA and SQIVND (reference sequence). This CDR3 is 15 amino acids long. CDR3 residues: CASSPRGETYNDYTF. The sequenced part of the CDR3 DNA is TGTGCCAGTAGTCCTCGCGGGGAGACCTACAATGAC.

Note on this clone: The CDR3 extends 3 residues past the end of the read, so its final part is completed from the germline J gene. This chain joins TRBV27 and TRBJ2-1, with D tentatively TRBD2 (5 bases). Germline assignment: CDR1 MNHEY and CDR2 SMNVEV (reference sequence). The CDR3 is made up of 13 amino acids. V was pared by 3 bases and J by 5 bases, with 8 bases between. Incomplete CDR3 DNA: TGTGCCAGCAGTTTGACGGGGAACAATGAG. This gives the protein CASSLTGNNE. The entire CDR3 sequence reads CASSLTGNNEQFF.

With respect to this clone: The CDR3 end lies 3 residues beyond the end of the read and is filled in from the germline J gene. This chain links TRBV7-9 with TRBJ1-1; possible D gene TRBD1, 5 bases. CDR3 length: 13 amino acids. V shed 4 bases and J shed 1 base, with 7 bases lying between them. CDR1 is SEHNR, CDR2 FQNEAQ, per germline (reference sequence). The sequenced part of the CDR3 DNA is TGTGCCAGCAGCTCCCAGGGGAACACTGAA. Amino acids: CASSSQGNTE. The CDR3 reads in full as CASSSQGNTEAFF.

For this clone: The CDR3 end lies 3 residues beyond the end of the read and is filled in from the germline J gene. The chain joins TRBV19 to TRBJ2-5; D possibly corresponds to TRBD1 (6 bases). Germline CDR1 LNHDA, CDR2 SQIVND (reference sequence). This CDR3 spans 13 amino acids. The V gene lost 3 bases and the J gene lost 2 bases, with 7 bases spanning the gap. The CDR3 loop is CASSITGQETQYF. CDR3 bases read: TGTGCCAGTAGTATCACAGGGCAAGAGACC.